The T cell receptor (beta chain) under discussion was sequenced for a study of cytomegalovirus exposure and HLA in healthy donors. Findings of the study overall: Immune exposure was documented only through CMV serostatus.

Researchers ran the PCR with 60 Vbeta and 13 Jbeta primers. The repertoire was sequenced with immunoSEQ multiplex PCR; TCRdb's copy has only in-frame clones and lacks some. The sample gives 100,000 to 150,000 clones, 17% of which show up once; around 2.6% is in the top ten. This clone has more than one count but fewer than ten. Its matching antigen is unknown. With 7 bases removed from V and 7 bases from J, the gap between germline ends came to 14 bases. CDR3 length: 12 residues. The germline gives CDR1 ENHRY, CDR2 SYGVKD. This receptor was taken from a female donor in good health and CMV-seropositive. Sequences were obtained from PBMCs. The chain employs TRBV10-3 and TRBJ2-7; D possibly corresponds to TRBD2 (5 bases). The CDR3 spells CAIKRETREQYF. CDR3 coding DNA: TGTGCCATCAAAAGGGAGACTCGGGAGCAGTACTTC.